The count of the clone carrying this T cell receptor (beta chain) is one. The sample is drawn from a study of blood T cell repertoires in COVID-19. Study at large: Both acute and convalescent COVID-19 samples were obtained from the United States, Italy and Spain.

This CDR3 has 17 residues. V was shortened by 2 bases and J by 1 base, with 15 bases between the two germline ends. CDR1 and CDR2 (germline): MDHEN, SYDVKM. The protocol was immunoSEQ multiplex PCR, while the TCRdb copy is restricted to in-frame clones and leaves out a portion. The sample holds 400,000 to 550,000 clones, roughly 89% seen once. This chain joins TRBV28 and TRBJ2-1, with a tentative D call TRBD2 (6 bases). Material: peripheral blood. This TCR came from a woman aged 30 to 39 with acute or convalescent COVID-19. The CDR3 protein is CASSLPGGSGSYNEQFF. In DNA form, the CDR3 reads TGTGCCAGCAGTTTACCCGGGGGAAGCGGTTCCTACAATGAGCAGTTCTTC.